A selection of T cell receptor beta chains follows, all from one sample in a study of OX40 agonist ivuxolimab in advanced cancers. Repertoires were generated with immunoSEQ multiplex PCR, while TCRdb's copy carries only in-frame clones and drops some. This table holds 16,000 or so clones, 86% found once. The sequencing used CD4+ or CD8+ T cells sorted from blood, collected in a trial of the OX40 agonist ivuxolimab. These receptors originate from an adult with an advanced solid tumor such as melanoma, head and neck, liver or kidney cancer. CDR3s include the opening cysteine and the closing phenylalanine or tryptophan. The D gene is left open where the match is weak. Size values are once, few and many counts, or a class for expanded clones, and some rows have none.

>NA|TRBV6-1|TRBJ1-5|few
CASSPQGEQPQHF
TGTGCCAGCAGCCCGCAAGGGGAACAGCCCCAGCATTTT
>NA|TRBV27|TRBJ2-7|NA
CASTPSRLGGSYEQYF
TGTGCCAGCACCCCCAGCAGGTTGGGCGGATCCTACGAGCAGTACTTC
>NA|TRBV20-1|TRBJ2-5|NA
CSVDTTEAQYF
TGCAGTGTTGATACCACGGAGGCCCAGTACTTC
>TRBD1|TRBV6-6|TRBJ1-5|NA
CASSQGGGYNQPQHF
TGTGCCAGCAGTCAGGGGGGGGGTTACAATCAGCCCCAGCATTTT
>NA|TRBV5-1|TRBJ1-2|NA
CASSLSSGPTNYGYTF
TGCGCCAGCAGCTTGTCTTCGGGACCGACTAACTATGGCTACACCTTC
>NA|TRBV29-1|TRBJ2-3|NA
CSVSLVANTDTQYF
TGCAGCGTAAGTCTTGTAGCCAACACAGATACGCAGTATTTT
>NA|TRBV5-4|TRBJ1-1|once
CASSLGRGNTEAFF
TGTGCCAGCAGCTTGGGCAGGGGGAACACTGAAGCTTTCTTT
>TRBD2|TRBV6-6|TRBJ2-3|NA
CATSNSGTTDTQYF
TGTGCCACAAGTAACAGCGGGACCACAGATACGCAGTATTTT
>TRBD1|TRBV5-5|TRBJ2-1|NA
CASSSGQGRGNEQFF
TGTGCCAGCAGCTCCGGACAGGGGCGAGGGAATGAGCAGTTCTTC
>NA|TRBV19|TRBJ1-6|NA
CASSMGPLTSPLHF
TGTGCCAGTAGTATGGGCCCCCTCACTTCACCCCTCCACTTT
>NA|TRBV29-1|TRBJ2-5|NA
CSVVIAGQTQYF
TGCAGCGTTGTCATCGCAGGACAGACCCAGTACTTC
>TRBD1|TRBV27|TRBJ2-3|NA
CASSSRDRATDTQYF
TGTGCCAGCAGTTCGCGGGACAGGGCGACAGATACGCAGTATTTT
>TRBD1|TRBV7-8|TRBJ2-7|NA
CASSLGGTGGSYEQYF
TGTGCCAGCAGCTTAGGGGGGACAGGGGGATCCTACGAGCAGTACTTC